These T cell receptor beta chains were read from a single sample in a study of response to subunit inactivated influenza vaccine. TCRdb passed the RT-PCR reads through MiXCR, listing each CDR3 protein once. The table lists hundreds of thousands of distinct CDR3 sequences, approximately 10% of them singletons. These data also formed part of another study, on T cells expressing NK-cell markers.

The sequences come from PBMCs from blood, collected on the day of vaccination. Source of these receptors: a middle-aged man who received an inactivated influenza vaccine. Each CDR3 is given with its conserved first and last residue. The D gene is left open where the match is weak. Rows may omit the clone size; those that give it use once, few, many or a size class.

clone_size	v_call	j_call	d_call	cdr3_nt	cdr3_aa
.	TRBV29-1	TRBJ2-7	.	TGCAGCGTCCGGGGGGGGGACAGGTCTTCCTACGAGCAGTACTTC	CSVRGGDRSSYEQYF
.	TRBV4-1	TRBJ2-1	.	TGCGCCAGCAGGTCCACGTTGGTAGGGAATCGTGATGAGCAGTTCTTC	CASRSTLVGNRDEQFF
few	TRBV6-2/TRBV6-3	TRBJ2-1	TRBD2	TGTGCCAGCAGCTCCCCCCTAGCGGGCAATGAGCAGTTCTTC	CASSSPLAGNEQFF
many	TRBV20-1	TRBJ1-3	TRBD1	TGCAGTGCCGGCACAGGGGCTGGAAACACCATATATTTT	CSAGTGAGNTIYF
few	TRBV29-1	TRBJ2-1	TRBD2	TGCAGCGTTAAAAACGGGACTAGCGGGAGTTATGAGCAGTTCTTC	CSVKNGTSGSYEQFF
few	TRBV29-1	TRBJ2-2	TRBD2	TGCAGCGTTGGGAGCGGGGCGAGCGACACCGGGGAGCTGTTTTTT	CSVGSGASDTGELFF
few	TRBV21-1	TRBJ2-1	.	TGTGCCAGCAGCCAAAGCAGGGCAGGCCCTAATGAGCAGTTCTTC	CASSQSRAGPNEQFF
many	TRBV5-6	TRBJ2-2	.	TGTGCCAGCAGCTTTGTCCAGAACAGGGCTCGTGCAGGGGAGCTGTTTTTT	CASSFVQNRARAGELFF
.	TRBV29-1	TRBJ2-1	.	TGCAGCGTTGGAGGTACAGGGAGCTCCTACAATGAGCAGTTCTTC	CSVGGTGSSYNEQFF
many	TRBV12-3/TRBV12-4	TRBJ2-1	.	TGTGCCAGCAGTGATAGGCAGGGTGTCTACAATGAGCAGTTCTTC	CASSDRQGVYNEQFF
.	TRBV30	TRBJ2-3	TRBD1	TGTGCCTGGAGTGTAGACAGGGGCACAGATACGCAGTATTTT	CAWSVDRGTDTQYF
.	TRBV20-1	TRBJ1-1	.	TGCAGTGCTAGAGGTCAACGGACAACGGCTTTCTTT	CSARGQRTTAFF
few	TRBV5-1	TRBJ1-6	.	TGCGCCAGCAGCTTTAGGACAGCGAAAAATTCACCCCTCCACTTT	CASSFRTAKNSPLHF
.	TRBV24-1	TRBJ2-2	TRBD2	TGTGCCACCAGTGATGGACTAGCGTTGGCCGGGGAGCTGTTTTTT	CATSDGLALAGELFF
few	TRBV9	TRBJ2-5	.	TGTGCCAGCAGCGTAGCTAGTGAAAGGTCGCCAGAGACCCAGTACTTC	CASSVASERSPETQYF
.	TRBV1	TRBJ2-1	.	TGCACCAGCAGCCAAGAATGCGGGAGGCTCCACAATGAGCAGTTCTTC	CTSSQECGRLHNEQFF
many	TRBV11-2	TRBJ2-5	TRBD2	TGTGCCAGCAGCTTAGCCCTGACTAGCTTTGTTGAGACCCAGTACTTC	CASSLALTSFVETQYF
many	TRBV4-3	TRBJ2-2	TRBD1	TGCGCCAGCAGCCAGGACCCGGGACAGGGGAGGGCCGGGGAGCTGTTTTTT	CASSQDPGQGRAGELFF
many	TRBV12-3/TRBV12-4	TRBJ1-5	.	TGTGCCAGCAGTGCAACGGACAGCCGCGAGGCCCAGCATTTT	CASSATDSREAQHF
few	TRBV24-1	TRBJ2-3	TRBD2	TGTGCCACCAGCCCCGGGAGCGGGATGACAGATACGCAGTATTTT	CATSPGSGMTDTQYF
.	TRBV29-1	TRBJ2-3	.	TGCAGCGGTACAAGGGAGGCGCAGTATTTT	CSGTREAQYF
.	TRBV2	TRBJ2-1	.	TGTGCCAGCCGTGGCCTTAACAATGAGCAGTTCTTC	CASRGLNNEQFF
many	TRBV12-3/TRBV12-4	TRBJ2-7	TRBD2	TGTGCCAGCAGCCCTACTAGCGGGAGTTGGGACGAGCAGTACTTC	CASSPTSGSWDEQYF
few	TRBV12-3/TRBV12-4	TRBJ1-1	.	TGTGCCAGCACCAAAGGACGATTCACTGAAGCTTTCTTT	CASTKGRFTEAFF
.	TRBV7-2	TRBJ2-1	TRBD2	TGTGCCAGCAGCATAGCGGGAGTCTCCTACAATGAGCAGTTCTTC	CASSIAGVSYNEQFF
.	TRBV12-5	TRBJ2-6	TRBD1	TGTGCTAGTGGGTATACGGGACAGGGAACAGGGGCCAACGTCCTGACTTTC	CASGYTGQGTGANVLTF
few	TRBV11-2	TRBJ1-2	.	TGTGCCAGCAGCTTAAGAGGGAGAAATTATGGCTACACCTTC	CASSLRGRNYGYTF
few	TRBV11-2	TRBJ2-2	.	TGTGCCAGCAGCTTAGATGTGACCACCACCGGGGAGCTGTTTTTT	CASSLDVTTTGELFF
few	TRBV6-1	TRBJ1-3	.	TGTGCCAGCAGAATCGACCGGGCTGGAAACACCATATATTTT	CASRIDRAGNTIYF
.	TRBV3-1	TRBJ2-7	TRBD2	TGTGCCAGCAGCCGCTCCCAGCGGGAGCACTACGAGCAGTACTTC	CASSRSQREHYEQYF
few	TRBV7-9	TRBJ2-7	TRBD1	TGTGCCAGCAGCGGCCGGGACAGCGGCTCCTACGAGCAGTACTTC	CASSGRDSGSYEQYF
few	TRBV5-1	TRBJ2-4	TRBD2	TGCGCCAGCAGCCTCGGGGGGGCCATTCCAAACATTCAGTACTTC	CASSLGGAIPNIQYF
.	TRBV6-2/TRBV6-3	TRBJ2-7	TRBD1	TGTGCCAGCAGTGACCGACAGGGAAAGGTCTACGAGCAGTACTTC	CASSDRQGKVYEQYF
.	TRBV29-1	TRBJ2-5	.	TGCAGCGTTGACCCGCAGAAAGAGACCCAGTACTTC	CSVDPQKETQYF
.	TRBV5-1	TRBJ1-6	.	TGCGCCAGCAGCTTGGATGTGAATTCACCCCTCCACTTT	CASSLDVNSPLHF
few	TRBV12-3/TRBV12-4	TRBJ2-7	.	TGTGCCAGCAACAACCAGGGGTCCGAGCAGTACTTC	CASNNQGSEQYF
few	TRBV28	TRBJ2-5	.	TGTGCCAGCAGCCCCTCCAAGGAATTGGAGACCCAGTACTTC	CASSPSKELETQYF
.	TRBV29-1	TRBJ2-7	TRBD2	TGCACCGTAGGCGGATGGACTAGCGGGAGCGGAGAGCAGTACTTC	CTVGGWTSGSGEQYF
.	TRBV5-1	TRBJ2-5	TRBD2	TGCGCCAGCAGCTTGGCCAGGACTAGCGGGGTTGAGACCCAGTACTTC	CASSLARTSGVETQYF